This T cell receptor beta chain is drawn from a study of shared clonotypes between healthy human individuals (dated by TCRdb to the early 2020s). The study in broad terms: A couple of women and a few men aged 18 to 49 years were included in the cohort. For each donor, CD4 naive and CD4 memory were each run on three plates, CD8 naive on two plates, and CD8 memory on one plate. Blood TCR repertoires of five healthy adults were deeply sequenced to estimate repertoire size and the extent of clonotype sharing between individuals. To increase sequencing depth and limit assay-specific biases, TCR repertoire library preparation and sequencing were carried out by different laboratories using diverse techniques. Per donor, leukapheresis produced somewhere between about 0.9 and 9 billion PBMCs.

In the case of this clone: Its binding antigen is unknown. It has no much larger one-base neighbor in the sample; base qualities were not kept.

TCR CDR3 regions were amplified from genomic DNA by multiplex PCR using the deep immunoSEQ assay. Genomic DNA extracted from each cell subset was distributed evenly over all wells of several immunoSEQ 96-well plates, and each plate served as one replicate. Each replicate PCR for sorted subsets received around 200 ng genomic DNA, equal to roughly 33,000 T cell genomes. The purified libraries were quantified using a Qubit 3.0 fluorometer, sized with a Bioanalyzer 2100, and then quantified again using the KAPA Library Quantification kit. Every immunoSEQ 96-well plate was sequenced on a dedicated single-read 150-cycle Illumina NextSeq 550 flow cell. In the original analysis: Because the immunoSEQ output held only junctional sequences and lacked quality scores, the filtering could not match the filtering applied to full-length reads. To assign V/J genes and CDR3, sequences were annotated against IMGT germline references using PyIR, a Python wrapper for IgBLAST v1.9. Reads with weak V/J assignments (E-value above 1e-6), missing CDR3, stop codons, out-of-frame junctions, or ambiguous translated residues were removed. V3J clonotypes were defined as sequences sharing the same inferred V gene, J gene, and CDR3 amino acid sequence. The percentage overlap between two repertoires was calculated by dividing the number of shared unique clonotypes by the size of the smaller repertoire. RTK rarefaction, the Chao1 estimator, and Recon v2.1 estimates of unobserved clonotypes were used to assess repertoire richness. OLGA was used to compute generation probabilities for all TCRbeta clonotypes that the gDNA method yielded from a handful of donors. Held by TCRdb, this immuneACCESS table contains in-frame sequences only and omits some clones. Under half of the omission traces to an unresolved V gene where checked; the cause of the rest is unknown. That table supplies the V and J calls and clone size; D and trimming were determined from the DNA. The sample table records roughly 590,000 clones; around 95% of these occur just once. The ten largest clones take up less than 0.13% of the sample.

Findings and caveats that apply to the study as a whole: Only blood was sampled, and tissue TCR repertoires likely differ from those in blood. Naive subsets generally had larger estimated clonotype richness than memory subsets. The small number of donors limited the genetic and exposure-history diversity represented. Across a handful of donors, approximately 5% of naive CD4, roughly 3.5% of naive CD8, about 2.3% of memory CD4, and approximately 0.4% of memory CD8 clonotypes were shared. Compared with non-shared clonotypes, the clonotypes found in all four sorted-subset donors had higher generation probabilities. Even with the large sequencing depth, rarefaction of the sorted-subset datasets indicated that sequencing was incomplete. Based on pairwise subsampling, the degree of clonotype sharing among donors was expected to be affected by sequencing depth.

CD8 naive samples were CD45RO-negative cells positively selected for CCR7, giving a CD45RA+CCR7+ population that excluded TemRA cells. The donors were healthy, HIV-negative adults who had no recently reported acute infections or vaccinations. Every donor was a Caucasian adult residing in Nashville, Tennessee, USA. Blood was collected by leukapheresis, and PBMCs were isolated by Ficoll-Histopaque density gradient centrifugation and then cryopreserved in liquid nitrogen vapor phase. Analytical flow cytometry was used to check the purity and quantity of each magnetically sorted T cell population. Each sorted fraction had its genomic DNA isolated and then quantified by UV absorbance on a Nanodrop 2000c. The specimen sequenced was naive CD8+ T cells sorted from blood. The intended sense of this specimen's cell subset or site label: CD45RA+CCR7+. The receptor was isolated from a woman in her 30s in good health.

The sequenced DNA: TGTGCCAGTAGTGTCGGGACAGGAGTCTACGAGCAGTACTTC. The resulting protein is CASSVGTGVYEQYF. This sequence uses TRBV19 and TRBJ2-7, and TRBD1 aligns with 8 junction nucleotides. The germline V gene encodes CDR1 LNHDA and CDR2 SQIVND (reference sequence). The CDR3 holds 14 amino acids from the cysteine to the phenylalanine. The DNA shown is the 42-base CDR3, in frame from base 1. For this chain, trimming is 5 bases at the V end and 3 bases at the J end, and the number of junction bases without a gene match is 6.